This TCR beta chain was recovered during a study of cytomegalovirus exposure and HLA in healthy donors. Use of 60 Vbeta and 13 Jbeta primers characterized the PCR. Measured with immunoSEQ multiplex PCR; TCRdb has only the in-frame clones, and not every one. The profile shows about 170,000 clones, roughly 80% of them singletons. This CDR3 has 15 amino acids. V lost 5 bases, J lost 7 bases, and 11 bases stayed unmatched. Germline assignment: CDR1 SEHNR and CDR2 FQNEAQ (reference sequence). This clonotype originated in a man aged 30 to 45 in good health and CMV-seropositive. The chain joins TRBV7-9 to TRBJ2-1; TRBD1 aligns across 7 bases. The sequencing input was PBMCs. The CDR3 is CASSPRLNRGNEQFF. The CDR3 DNA follows: TGTGCCAGCAGCCCCCGGTTAAACAGGGGTAATGAGCAGTTCTTC.